Following are 24 T cell receptor beta chains from one sample sequenced in a study of T cell repertoires in cytomegalovirus infection. No cognate antigen is known for these TCRs. TCRdb itself ran the reads through MiXCR, one entry per CDR3 protein. The table shows around 770,000 distinct CDR3 sequences, with roughly 29% occurring only once. This specimen consisted of cultured CD8+ T cells from PBMCs, obtained from culture after CMV antigen stimulation. Every receptor here comes from a human donor in good health (CMV status not recorded). Some clones in this sample may be carry-over from other donors' samples.

This clonotype has ten or more counts. The chain joins TRBV7-6 to TRBJ2-1; D gene unclear. V lost 1 base and J 6 bases, leaving 13 bases between the germline ends. Germline V gene data show CDR1 as SGHVS and CDR2 as FNYEAQ. The CDR3 spans 15 residues. This chain's CDR3 is CASSLGVAARNEQFF. As DNA, the CDR3 is TGTGCCAGCAGCTTAGGGGTCGCCGCCCGCAATGAGCAGTTCTTC.

This clonotype was picked up a small number of times. This sequence joins TRBV6-1 and TRBJ2-7; D is tentatively TRBD1 or TRBD2 (7 bases each). CDR3 size: 17 residues. The germline gives CDR1 MNHNS, CDR2 SASEGT. Between the trimmed V and J ends, which lost 0 bases and 3 bases, there was a span of 18 bases. The CDR3 coding sequence is TGTGCCAGCAGTGAAGCGAGGGGGGGACAGTTTGTCTACGAGCAGTACTTC. Translated, it gives CASSEARGGQFVYEQYF.

In this sample, this clonotype turned up a few times. The V gene is TRBV7-4, the J gene TRBJ1-1; 10 bases are a match to TRBD1. The V and J ends lost 5 bases and 1 base, in that order; junction bases with no gene match: 4. The CDR3 is 15 amino acids. Germline assignment: CDR1 SGHVT and CDR2 SQSDAQ. The CDR3 is CASSARDRGNTEAFF. In DNA, the CDR3 is TGTGCCAGCAGCGCCCGGGACAGGGGGAACACTGAAGCTTTCTTT.

This clonotype showed up many times. This rearrangement joins TRBV7-2 to TRBJ1-1; no reliable D call. The germline V gene encodes CDR1 SGHTA and CDR2 FQGNSA. V lost 4 bases and J lost 2, with 11 bases in between. CDR3 size: 14 residues. CDR3 nucleotide sequence: TGTGCCAGCAGCTATATTACCGTCAACACTGAAGCTTTCTTT. Protein product: CASSYITVNTEAFF.

The gene calls are TRBV7-6 and TRBJ1-4; 7 positions match TRBD1. CDR1 and CDR2 (germline): SGHVS, FNYEAQ. This CDR3 comprises 12 residues. The trim removed 5 bases at V and 10 bases at J, leaving 4 bases unmatched. CDR3 residues: CASSPQGGKLFF. CDR3 nucleotide sequence: TGTGCCAGCAGCCCCCAGGGGGGAAAACTGTTTTTT.

Of note for this clonotype: One end of the junction does not line up with germline, which may come from a read error. This chain uses TRBV19 with TRBJ2-1; 7 bases line up with TRBD2. This CDR3 is built from 12 residues. Germline CDR1 and CDR2: LNHDA and SQIVND (reference sequence). The CDR3 here is CASSIGAGPSLF. CDR3 nucleotides: TGTGCCAGTAGTATAGGAGCGGGGCCCTCCCTCTTC.

Many counts were recorded for this clonotype. V is TRBV7-2 and J is TRBJ2-3; D is perhaps TRBD2 (7 bases). The germline V gene has CDR1 SGHTA and CDR2 FQGNSA. This CDR3 region has 15 residues. V lost 1 base and J lost 5, with 13 bases in between. CDR3 region: CASSLVEGGVDTQYF. CDR3 bases: TGTGCCAGCAGCTTAGTAGAGGGGGGGGTAGATACGCAGTATTTT.

This sequence joins TRBV6-5 and TRBJ1-6; unclear D gene. This CDR3 is built from 19 residues. V lost 2 bases to trimming and J lost 0 bases, with 17 bases between them. Germline lookup yields CDR1 MNHEY and CDR2 SVGAGI. The CDR3 nucleotides are TGTGCCAGCAGTTACCTTGCGGCAGGTCCTAGCTCCTATAATTCACCCCTCCACTTT. Protein: CASSYLAAGPSSYNSPLHF.

This clonotype was seen many times. The V and J genes are TRBV7-9 and TRBJ1-4, with D possibly TRBD1 on 6 matching bases. CDR1 and CDR2 (germline): SEHNR, FQNEAQ (reference sequence). There are 13 residues in the CDR3. This chain's CDR3 is CVAGDTDHEKLFF. CDR3 coding DNA: TGTGTAGCGGGGGACACAGACCATGAAAAACTGTTTTTT. Full variable domain (remainder filled in from reference TRBV7-9 and TRBJ1-4): DTGVSQNPRHKITKRGQNVTFRCDPISEHNRLYWYRQTLGQGPEFLTYFQNEAQLEKSRLLSDRFSAERPKGSFSTLEIQRTEQGDSAMYLCVAGDTDHEKLFFGSGTQLSVL.

The chain employs TRBV15 and TRBJ1-1, with no clear D. V was cut by 3 bases and J by 5 bases, with 16 bases left in between. This CDR3 has 15 residues. Germline loops: CDR1 LNHNV, CDR2 YYDKDF (reference sequence). CDR3: CATSRGSQLGTEAFF. CDR3 DNA: TGTGCCACCAGCAGGGGTAGCCAGTTGGGGACTGAAGCTTTCTTT.

This clonotype came up a few times. The genes are TRBV7-4 and TRBJ2-1; D not resolved. Per germline, CDR1 SGHVT and CDR2 SQSDAQ. There are 14 residues in the CDR3. Trimming cost V 5 bases and J 0 bases, with 8 bases left between them. The CDR3 here is CASSSFSSYNEQFF. DNA for the CDR3: TGTGCCAGCAGCAGTTTTAGCTCCTACAATGAGCAGTTCTTC.

This clonotype was recorded a few times. This chain joins TRBV7-2 and TRBJ1-6, with TRBD1 as a possible D gene (5 bases). Germline lookup yields CDR1 SGHTA and CDR2 FQGNSA. This CDR3 is built from 15 residues. V was clipped by 4 bases and J by 7 bases, with 14 bases between them. CDR3: CASSSTGTDNSPLHF. The CDR3 coding sequence is TGTGCCAGCAGCTCCACCGGGACGGACAATTCACCCCTCCACTTT. The complete variable domain, with remaining parts taken from reference TRBV7-2 and TRBJ1-6, reads GAGVSQSPSNKVTEKGKDVELRCDPISGHTALYWYRQSLGQGLEFLIYFQGNSAPDKSGLPSDRFSAERTGGSVSTLTIQRTQQEDSAVYLCASSSTGTDNSPLHFGNGTRLTVT.

This clonotype was seen repeatedly, ten times or more. The genes are TRBV7-2 and TRBJ2-3; D might be TRBD2 (6 bases). Germline V gene sequence: CDR1 SGHTA, CDR2 FQGNSA. With 4 bases removed from V and 2 bases from J, the gap between germline ends came to 22 bases. The CDR3 extends over 18 amino acids. This chain's CDR3 is CASSSRGGLEKATDTQYF. The CDR3 DNA reads TGTGCCAGCAGCTCGAGGGGAGGACTGGAAAAAGCCACAGATACGCAGTATTTT.

Ten or more counts support this clonotype. The genes are TRBV12-3 or TRBV12-4 and TRBJ1-5, with no clear D. The CDR3 length is 13 residues. Trimming shortened V by 3 bases and J by 9 bases, and 12 bases separated the two germline ends. The CDR3 DNA is TGTGCCAGCAGTTTGGAAGGTTCGTGGCCCCAGCATTTT. Translation gives CASSLEGSWPQHF.

The V gene is TRBV19, the J gene TRBJ2-7, with 9 positions matching TRBD1. The CDR3 spans 16 residues. With 5 bases clipped from V and 3 bases from J, the junction kept 11 bases outside the gene matches. The germline V gene has CDR1 LNHDA and CDR2 SQIVND (reference sequence). In DNA form, the CDR3 reads TGTGCCAGTAGTTCAGACGCCGGGACAGGGCTCTACGAGCAGTACTTC. Translating it yields CASSSDAGTGLYEQYF.

This clonotype was picked up a small number of times. The chain recombines TRBV6-5 with TRBJ1-5; tentatively, D is TRBD1 (6 bases). CDR1 MNHEY and CDR2 SVGAGI come from the germline V gene. V shed 2 bases and J shed 6 bases, with 11 bases lying between them. This CDR3 spans 14 amino acids. The CDR3 bases are TGTGCCAGCAGTTACCATGGGGGCGGTCAGCCCCAGCATTTT. Its translation: CASSYHGGGQPQHF.

This chain uses TRBV5-4 with TRBJ1-6; 7 nucleotides line up with TRBD1. This CDR3 is 15 amino acids long. J gave up 5 bases and V 5 bases, and 7 bases lay outside the gene matches. Germline lookup yields CDR1 SGHNT and CDR2 YYREEE (reference sequence). Here the CDR3 reads CASRAGGFDNSPLHF. CDR3 DNA sequence: TGTGCCAGCAGAGCAGGGGGATTCGATAATTCACCCCTCCACTTT.

The V call is TRBV9, the J call TRBJ1-4; the match to TRBD1 covers 11 bases. In germline, CDR1 is SGDLS, CDR2 YYNGEE. CDR3 length: 15 residues. The ends lost 3 bases at V and 7 bases at J; junction bases unmatched: 5. The chain's CDR3 is CASSGSGQGVEKLFF. Written as DNA, the CDR3 is TGTGCCAGCAGCGGTTCGGGACAGGGGGTTGAAAAACTGTTTTTT.

This clonotype came up a few times. The chain has TRBV27 and TRBJ2-3; 9 bases fit TRBD1. This CDR3 is 15 amino acids long. Losses at the gene ends were 2 bases for V and 4 bases for J; bases not matched to a gene: 4. Germline V gene sequence: CDR1 MNHEY, CDR2 SMNVEV (reference sequence). This CDR3 is CASSLRDRVADTQYF. CDR3 nucleotides: TGTGCCAGCAGTTTAAGGGACAGGGTGGCAGATACGCAGTATTTT.

There are a few counts of this clonotype. This chain links TRBV27 with TRBJ1-1; D is perhaps TRBD1 (5 bases). CDR1 and CDR2 from the germline V gene are MNHEY and SMNVEV (reference sequence). The CDR3 loop spans 14 amino acids. Trimming cost V 7 bases and J 3 bases, with 15 bases left between them. The CDR3 protein is CASTLYRGDTEAFF. The CDR3 DNA follows: TGTGCCAGCACCCTGTATCGGGGGGACACTGAAGCTTTCTTT.

CDR3 in amino acids: CATSRDLGVTDTQYF. CDR3 DNA sequence: TGTGCCACCAGCAGAGATCTTGGGGTCACAGATACGCAGTATTTT. The chain employs TRBV15 and TRBJ2-3; no firm D call. V was shortened by 0 bases and J by 2 bases, with 9 bases between the two germline ends. Germline V gene lookup returns CDR1 LNHNV and CDR2 YYDKDF (reference sequence). The CDR3 is 15 amino acids.

This rearrangement joins TRBV7-9 to TRBJ1-4; 8 nucleotides agree with TRBD1. Germline CDR1 is SEHNR and CDR2 is FQNEAQ (reference sequence). V shed 7 bases, J shed 5 bases, and the junction held 9 bases outside the gene matches. The CDR3 has 15 residues. This CDR3 is CASNRNRDRNEKLFF. CDR3 DNA: TGTGCCAGCAACAGAAACCGGGACAGGAATGAAAAACTGTTTTTT.

The table lists this clonotype with a count of one. This chain connects TRBV12-3 or TRBV12-4 to TRBJ2-7; D gene uncertain. CDR3 length: 11 residues. Trimming removed 6 bases from V and 6 bases from J, with 9 bases in between. CDR3 nucleotide sequence: TGTGCCAGCAGGGCTAGGAGCGAGCAGTACTTC. Translation: CASRARSEQYF.

This clonotype was counted a few times. The chain is built from TRBV12-3 or TRBV12-4 and TRBJ1-5, with TRBD1 matching 9 bases. V dropped 8 bases and J dropped 10; count of bases not matched to a gene: 9. The CDR3 consists of 13 residues. This CDR3 is CASGGQGFRPQHF. CDR3 sequence (DNA): TGTGCCAGCGGGGGACAGGGTTTTCGACCCCAGCATTTT.